This TCR beta chain was profiled in a study of a mutant IDH1 vaccine in newly diagnosed glioma. Sequencing was performed with immunoSEQ multiplex PCR; in TCRdb, only in-frame clones are kept and a portion is missing. This table has roughly 68,000 clones, 60% to 75% appearing once. Worth noting for this clone: Its specificity is unknown.

Time point denoted: week 35, safety follow-up. One vaccine dose held 300 ug of mutant IDH1 20-mer peptide and came with topical imiquimod. CDR1 and CDR2 from the germline V gene are SGDLS and YYNGEE. The CDR3 loop spans 9 amino acids. V gene TRBV9 combines with J gene TRBJ1-3; D gene unclear. The sample was PBMCs, taken from a glioma patient whose treatment included an IDH1 peptide vaccine. This receptor was obtained from a man aged 45-60 years with glioma. The CDR3 reads CGAGNTIYF. The CDR3 nucleotides are TGTGGAGCTGGAAACACCATATATTTT.